A selection of T cell receptor beta chains follows, all from one sample in a study of T-cell memory formation after mild COVID-19. From the 5' RACE reads, TCRdb called clonotypes with MiXCR, one entry per CDR3 protein. The sample holds tens of thousands of distinct CDR3 sequences, approximately 12% seen once. Sequencing was performed on PBMCs or a T cell subset sorted from them (not recorded which). The receptors come from a man aged 18 to 30 who had mild COVID-19 (a few samples of this study predate the infection). Cell type and time point are not known. Both conserved end residues are part of each CDR3. The D gene is left open where the match is weak. Clone size is given for some rows only: seen once, a few or many times, or a class if the clone is expanded.

size	J	D	V	CDR3	DNA
few	TRBJ1-2	NA	TRBV6-5	CASSYNREGGYTF	TGTGCCAGCAGTTACAACCGGGAGGGCGGCTACACCTTC
NA	TRBJ1-3	NA	TRBV14	CASSQSDFRSGNTIYF	TGTGCCAGCAGCCAGTCCGACTTTCGCTCTGGAAACACCATATATTTT
NA	TRBJ1-4	NA	TRBV5-1	CASSPMLSTGGGEKLFF	TGCGCCAGCAGCCCGATGCTATCGACGGGCGGGGGTGAAAAACTGTTTTTT
NA	TRBJ1-5	NA	TRBV6-5	CASSYSDQGQPQHF	TGTGCCAGCAGTTACTCCGATCAGGGACAGCCCCAGCATTTT
many	TRBJ2-2	NA	TRBV5-4	CASSAGVATGELFF	TGTGCCAGCAGCGCAGGGGTGGCCACCGGGGAGCTGTTTTTT
few	TRBJ2-1	TRBD1	TRBV4-1	CASSQGQGESLVGNEQFF	TGCGCCAGCAGCCAAGGACAGGGGGAATCGTTGGTGGGGAATGAGCAGTTCTTC
few	TRBJ1-1	NA	TRBV20-1	CSARESRGNTEAFF	TGCAGTGCTAGAGAATCTCGGGGGAACACTGAAGCTTTCTTT
few	TRBJ2-1	NA	TRBV12-3/TRBV12-4	CASSSLGAWFF	TGTGCCAGCAGTTCTTTAGGGGCTTGGTTCTTC
many	TRBJ2-2	TRBD1	TRBV5-1	CASRITGGGTGELFF	TGCGCCAGCAGGATCACAGGGGGAGGCACCGGGGAGCTGTTTTTT
NA	TRBJ2-3	NA	TRBV29-1	CSVDEGADTQYF	TGCAGCGTTGACGAGGGCGCAGATACGCAGTATTTT
few	TRBJ2-5	NA	TRBV7-2	CASSLNFRETQYF	TGTGCCAGCAGCTTAAATTTCCGGGAGACCCAGTACTTC
few	TRBJ2-6	NA	TRBV14	CASSGGGSGANVLTF	TGTGCCAGCAGCGGGGGTGGCTCTGGGGCCAACGTCCTGACTTTC
NA	TRBJ2-3	NA	TRBV7-9	CASSLDRDTQYF	TGTGCCAGCAGCCTCGACAGGGATACGCAGTATTTT
NA	TRBJ2-3	NA	TRBV7-3	CASSRTSRRDTQYF	TGTGCCAGCAGCCGGACCAGTCGGAGGGATACGCAGTATTTT
NA	TRBJ2-5	NA	TRBV4-2	CASSQVSTYEAQYF	TGTGCCAGCAGCCAAGTGTCAACTTACGAGGCCCAGTACTTC
NA	TRBJ1-1	NA	TRBV5-1	CASSSWSLGSTEAFF	TGCGCCAGCAGCTCCTGGTCCTTGGGCTCCACTGAAGCTTTCTTT
NA	TRBJ2-6	NA	TRBV7-2	CASSRRQTGANVLTF	TGTGCCAGCAGCAGACGTCAGACTGGGGCCAACGTCCTGACTTTC
NA	TRBJ2-7	NA	TRBV21-1	CASSGAAYEQYF	TGTGCCAGCAGTGGGGCAGCGTACGAGCAGTACTTC
few	TRBJ1-4	TRBD1	TRBV28	CASSTTRQGAGEKLFF	TGTGCCAGCAGTACAACCCGACAGGGGGCGGGTGAAAAACTGTTTTTT
many	TRBJ1-5	NA	TRBV12-3/TRBV12-4	CASSPSREGNQPQHF	TGTGCCAGCAGTCCTTCCCGCGAGGGCAATCAGCCCCAGCATTTT
many	TRBJ2-5	TRBD1	TRBV20-1	CSANSRDRPFRTQYF	TGCAGTGCAAATTCCCGGGACAGGCCCTTCAGGACCCAGTACTTC
many	TRBJ2-5	NA	TRBV7-9	CASSYWALQETQYF	TGTGCCAGCAGCTACTGGGCTTTACAAGAGACCCAGTACTTC
few	TRBJ1-1	NA	TRBV7-6	CASSTLSPSGTEAFF	TGTGCCAGCAGCACCCTGTCCCCTTCGGGCACTGAAGCTTTCTTT
few	TRBJ1-1	NA	TRBV29-1	CSGGEGNAFF	TGCAGCGGGGGAGAGGGGAACGCTTTCTTT
few	TRBJ2-2	NA	TRBV7-2	CASSRALNTGELFF	TGTGCCAGCAGCCGCGCACTTAACACCGGGGAGCTGTTTTTT
NA	TRBJ1-5	NA	TRBV10-3	CAISPNNQPQHF	TGTGCCATCAGTCCGAACAATCAGCCCCAGCATTTT
NA	TRBJ2-5	TRBD2	TRBV11-2	CASSRGGPRETQYF	TGTGCCAGCAGCCGGGGGGGACCAAGGGAGACCCAGTACTTC
NA	TRBJ1-4	NA	TRBV7-9	CASSTGEKLFF	TGTGCCAGCAGCACGGGTGAAAAACTGTTTTTT
NA	TRBJ2-5	NA	TRBV5-1	CASSLDIERETQYF	TGCGCCAGCAGCTTGGATATCGAGCGGGAGACCCAGTACTTC
few	TRBJ1-3	NA	TRBV6-5	CASSSGASGNTIYF	TGTGCCAGCAGTTCCGGCGCTTCTGGAAACACCATATATTTT
NA	TRBJ2-1	NA	TRBV5-1	CASSLAGAVGQNEQFF	TGCGCCAGCAGCTTGGCCGGGGCAGTCGGTCAGAATGAGCAGTTCTTC
few	TRBJ2-7	NA	TRBV12-3/TRBV12-4	CASRPSWDEQYF	TGTGCCAGCCGGCCGTCGTGGGACGAGCAGTACTTC
NA	TRBJ1-1	NA	TRBV21-1	CATDPGTEAFF	TGTGCCACCGATCCAGGAACTGAAGCTTTCTTT
NA	TRBJ2-1	NA	TRBV6-2/TRBV6-3	CATLKGWNEQFF	TGTGCCACCCTTAAGGGCTGGAATGAGCAGTTCTTC
few	TRBJ1-3	TRBD1	TRBV18	CASSPTGGPGNTIYF	TGTGCCAGCTCCCCTACAGGGGGCCCCGGAAACACCATATATTTT
few	TRBJ2-5	NA	TRBV29-1	CSVAGTRQETQYF	TGCAGCGTCGCCGGGACCCGCCAAGAGACCCAGTACTTC
NA	TRBJ2-5	TRBD1	TRBV5-1	CASSFQLTGGQETQYF	TGCGCCAGCAGCTTCCAACTGACAGGGGGCCAAGAGACCCAGTACTTC
few	TRBJ1-1	TRBD1	TRBV12-3/TRBV12-4	CASSPGTATEAFF	TGTGCCAGCAGTCCCGGGACAGCCACTGAAGCTTTCTTT
NA	TRBJ2-5	NA	TRBV4-3	CASSRHKTVRGPQETQYF	TGCGCCAGCAGCCGCCACAAGACGGTGCGGGGGCCCCAAGAGACCCAGTACTTC
few	TRBJ1-6	NA	TRBV7-2	CASSFVQGNSPLHF	TGTGCCAGCAGCTTTGTCCAGGGAAATTCACCCCTCCACTTT
NA	TRBJ1-1	NA	TRBV3-1	CASSQEGGAFF	TGTGCCAGCAGCCAGGAGGGAGGGGCTTTCTTT
many	TRBJ2-3	NA	TRBV7-2	CASSLKLAQYF	TGTGCCAGCAGCTTAAAGTTGGCGCAGTATTTT
NA	TRBJ2-2	NA	TRBV11-3	CASSFATGELFF	TGTGCCAGCAGCTTCGCAACCGGGGAGCTGTTTTTT